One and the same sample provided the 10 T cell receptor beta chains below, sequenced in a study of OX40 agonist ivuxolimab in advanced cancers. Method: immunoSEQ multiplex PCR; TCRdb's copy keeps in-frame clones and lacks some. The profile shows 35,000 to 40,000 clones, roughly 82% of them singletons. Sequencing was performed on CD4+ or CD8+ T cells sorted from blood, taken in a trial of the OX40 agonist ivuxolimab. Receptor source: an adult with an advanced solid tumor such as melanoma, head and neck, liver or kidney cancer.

As DNA, the CDR3 is TGTGCCAGCTCACCCCAGACAACCTCCTACGAGCAGTACTTC. Translation gives CASSPQTTSYEQYF. The gene calls are TRBV18 and TRBJ2-7; D is uncertain. CDR1 and CDR2 from the germline V gene are KGHSH and LQKENI. The ends were cut back, 3 bases at V and 0 bases at J, with 9 bases in the middle. This CDR3 region has 14 residues.

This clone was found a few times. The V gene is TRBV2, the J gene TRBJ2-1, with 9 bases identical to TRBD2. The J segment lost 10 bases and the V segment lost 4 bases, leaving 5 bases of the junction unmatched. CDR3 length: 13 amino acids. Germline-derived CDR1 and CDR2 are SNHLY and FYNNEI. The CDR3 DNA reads TGTGCCAGCAGTGGGGTGCTAGCGGGGGAGCAGTTCTTC. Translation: CASSGVLAGEQFF. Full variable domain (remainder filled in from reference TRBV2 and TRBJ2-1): EPEVTQTPSHQVTQMGQEVILRCVPISNHLYFYWYRQILGQKVEFLVSFYNNEISEKSEIFDDQFSVERPDGSNFTLKIRSTKLEDSAMYFCASSGVLAGEQFFGPGTRLTVL.

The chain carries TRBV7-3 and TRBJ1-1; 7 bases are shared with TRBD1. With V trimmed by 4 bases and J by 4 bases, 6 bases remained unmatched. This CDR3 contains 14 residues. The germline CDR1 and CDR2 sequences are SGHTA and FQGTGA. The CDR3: CASSSQGRTTEAFF. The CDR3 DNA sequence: TGTGCCAGCAGCTCACAGGGGAGGACCACTGAAGCTTTCTTT.

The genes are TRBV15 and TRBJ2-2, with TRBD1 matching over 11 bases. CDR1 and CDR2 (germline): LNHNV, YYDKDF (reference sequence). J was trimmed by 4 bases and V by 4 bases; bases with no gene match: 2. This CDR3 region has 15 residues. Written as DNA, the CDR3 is TGTGCCACCAGCACGGACAGGGGGCGCACCGGGGAGCTGTTTTTT. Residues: CATSTDRGRTGELFF. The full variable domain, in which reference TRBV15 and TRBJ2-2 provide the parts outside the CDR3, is DAMVIQNPRYQVTQFGKPVTLSCSQTLNHNVMYWYQQKSSQAPKLLFHYYDKDFNNEADTPDNFQSRRPNTSFCFLDIRSPGLGDTAMYLCATSTDRGRTGELFFGEGSRLTVL.

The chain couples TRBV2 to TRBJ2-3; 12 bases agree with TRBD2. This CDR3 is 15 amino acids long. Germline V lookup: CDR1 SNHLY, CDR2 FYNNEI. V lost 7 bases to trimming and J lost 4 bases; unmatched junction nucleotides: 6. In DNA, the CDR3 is TGTGCCAGCAAGCCACTAGCGGGGGGATCAGATACGCAGTATTTT. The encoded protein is CASKPLAGGSDTQYF.

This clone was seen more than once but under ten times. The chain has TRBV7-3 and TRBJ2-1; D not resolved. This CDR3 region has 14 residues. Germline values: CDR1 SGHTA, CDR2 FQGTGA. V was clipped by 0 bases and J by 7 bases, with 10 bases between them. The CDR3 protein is CASSLTSPGNEQFF. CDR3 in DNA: TGTGCCAGCAGCTTAACGTCTCCCGGGAATGAGCAGTTCTTC.

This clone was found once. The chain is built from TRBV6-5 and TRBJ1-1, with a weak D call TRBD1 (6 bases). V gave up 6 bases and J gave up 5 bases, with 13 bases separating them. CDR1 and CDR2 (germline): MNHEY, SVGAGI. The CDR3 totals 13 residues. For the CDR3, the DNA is TGTGCCAGCAGACCGACAGGTCTTACTGAAGCTTTCTTT. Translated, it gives CASRPTGLTEAFF.

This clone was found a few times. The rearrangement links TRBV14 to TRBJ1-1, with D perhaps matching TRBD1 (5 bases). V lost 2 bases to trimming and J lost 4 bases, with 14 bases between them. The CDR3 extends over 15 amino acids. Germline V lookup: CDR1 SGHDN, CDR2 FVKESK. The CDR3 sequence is CASSQRRGVGTEAFF. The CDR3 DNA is TGTGCCAGCAGCCAACGCCGGGGGGTAGGCACTGAAGCTTTCTTT. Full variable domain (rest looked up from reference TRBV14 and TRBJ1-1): EAGVTQFPSHSVIEKGQTVTLRCDPISGHDNLYWYRRVMGKEIKFLLHFVKESKQDESGMPNNRFLAERTGGTYSTLKVQPAELEDSGVYFCASSQRRGVGTEAFFGQGTRLTVV.

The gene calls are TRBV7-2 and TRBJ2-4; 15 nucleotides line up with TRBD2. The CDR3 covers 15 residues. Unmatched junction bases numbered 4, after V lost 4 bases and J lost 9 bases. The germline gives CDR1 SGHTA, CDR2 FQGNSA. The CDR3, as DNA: TGTGCCAGCAGCTCTGGACTAGCGGGGGGGACCATTCAGTACTTC. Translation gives CASSSGLAGGTIQYF.

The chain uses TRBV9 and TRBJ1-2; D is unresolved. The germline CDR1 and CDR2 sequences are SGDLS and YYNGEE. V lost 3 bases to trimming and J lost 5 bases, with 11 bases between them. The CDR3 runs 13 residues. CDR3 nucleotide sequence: TGTGCCAGCAGCGCCGGTCTGGGTTATGGCTACACCTTC. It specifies CASSAGLGYGYTF.